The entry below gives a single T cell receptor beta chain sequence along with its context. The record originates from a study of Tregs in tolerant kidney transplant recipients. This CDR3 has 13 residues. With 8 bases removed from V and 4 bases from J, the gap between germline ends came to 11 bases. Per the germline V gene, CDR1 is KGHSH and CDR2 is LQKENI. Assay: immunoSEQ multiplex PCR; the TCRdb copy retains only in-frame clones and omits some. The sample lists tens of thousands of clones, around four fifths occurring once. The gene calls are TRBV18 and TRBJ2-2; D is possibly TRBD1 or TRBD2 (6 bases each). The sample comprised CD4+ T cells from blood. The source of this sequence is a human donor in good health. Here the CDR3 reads CASGGGATGELFF. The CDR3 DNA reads TGTGCCAGCGGAGGGGGTGCCACCGGGGAGCTGTTTTTT.